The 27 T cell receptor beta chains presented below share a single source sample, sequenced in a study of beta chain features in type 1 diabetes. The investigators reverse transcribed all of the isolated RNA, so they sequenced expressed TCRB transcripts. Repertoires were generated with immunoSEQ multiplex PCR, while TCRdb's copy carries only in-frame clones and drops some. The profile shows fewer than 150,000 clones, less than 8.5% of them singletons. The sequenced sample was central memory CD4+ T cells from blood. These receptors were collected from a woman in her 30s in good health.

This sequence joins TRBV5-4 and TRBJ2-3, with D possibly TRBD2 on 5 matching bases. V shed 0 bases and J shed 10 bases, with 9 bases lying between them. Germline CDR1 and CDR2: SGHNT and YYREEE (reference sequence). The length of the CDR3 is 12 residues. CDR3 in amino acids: CASSLDSVAQYF. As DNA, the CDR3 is TGTGCCAGCAGCTTGGATAGCGTGGCGCAGTATTTT.

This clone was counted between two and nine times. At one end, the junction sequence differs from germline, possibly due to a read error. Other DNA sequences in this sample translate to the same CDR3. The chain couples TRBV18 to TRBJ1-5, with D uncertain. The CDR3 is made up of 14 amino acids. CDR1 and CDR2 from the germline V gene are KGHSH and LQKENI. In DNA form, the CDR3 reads TGTGCCAGCTCACCGGGGAGCGGCAATCAGCCCCAGCACTTT. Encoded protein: CASSPGSGNQPQHF.

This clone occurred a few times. CDR3 region: CASSLNGQRGEQFF. As DNA, the CDR3 is TGTGCCAGCAGCTTAAATGGACAAAGGGGTGAGCAGTTCTTC. The V call is TRBV7-3, the J call TRBJ2-1, with a weak D call TRBD1 (5 bases). Germline values: CDR1 SGHTA, CDR2 FQGTGA. V shed 1 base and J shed 9 bases, with 13 bases lying between them. The CDR3 has 14 amino acids.

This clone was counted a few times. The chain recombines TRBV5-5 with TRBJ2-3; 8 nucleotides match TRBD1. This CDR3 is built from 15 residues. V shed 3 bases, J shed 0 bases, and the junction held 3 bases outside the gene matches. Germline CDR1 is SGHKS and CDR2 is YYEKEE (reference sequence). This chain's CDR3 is CASSSQGVSTDTQYF. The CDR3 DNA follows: TGTGCCAGCAGCTCACAGGGGGTTAGCACAGATACGCAGTATTTT.

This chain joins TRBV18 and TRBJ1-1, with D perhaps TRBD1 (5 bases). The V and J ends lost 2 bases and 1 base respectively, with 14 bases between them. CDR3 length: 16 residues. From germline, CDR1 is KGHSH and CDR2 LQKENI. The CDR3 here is CASSPNRGSENTEAFF. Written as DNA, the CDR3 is TGTGCCAGCTCACCAAACCGGGGGTCTGAGAACACTGAAGCTTTCTTT.

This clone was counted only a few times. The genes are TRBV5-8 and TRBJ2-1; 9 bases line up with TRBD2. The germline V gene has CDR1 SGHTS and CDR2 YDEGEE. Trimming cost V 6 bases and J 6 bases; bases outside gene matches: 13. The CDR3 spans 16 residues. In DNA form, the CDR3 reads TGTGCCAGCACCCCTCTAGCGGGGAAAAATCTCAATGAGCAGTTCTTC. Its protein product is CASTPLAGKNLNEQFF.

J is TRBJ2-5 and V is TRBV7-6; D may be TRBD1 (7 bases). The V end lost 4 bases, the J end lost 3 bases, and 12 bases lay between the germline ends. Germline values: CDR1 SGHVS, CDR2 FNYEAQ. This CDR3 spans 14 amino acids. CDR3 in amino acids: CASSSRGVEETQYF. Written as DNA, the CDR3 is TGTGCCAGCAGCTCCAGGGGGGTGGAAGAGACCCAGTACTTC.

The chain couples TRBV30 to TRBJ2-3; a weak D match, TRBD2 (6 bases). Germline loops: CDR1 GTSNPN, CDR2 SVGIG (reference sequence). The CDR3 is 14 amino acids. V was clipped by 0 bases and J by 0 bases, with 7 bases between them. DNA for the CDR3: TGTGCCTGGAGTGTAGGAGGGAGCACAGATACGCAGTATTTT. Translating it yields CAWSVGGSTDTQYF.

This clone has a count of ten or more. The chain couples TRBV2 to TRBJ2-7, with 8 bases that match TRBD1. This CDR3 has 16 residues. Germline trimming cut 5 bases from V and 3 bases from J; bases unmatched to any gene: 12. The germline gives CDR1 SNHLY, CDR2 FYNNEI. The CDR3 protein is CASSTGTGLFHYEQYF. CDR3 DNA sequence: TGTGCCAGCAGTACCGGGACAGGATTGTTCCACTACGAGCAGTACTTC.

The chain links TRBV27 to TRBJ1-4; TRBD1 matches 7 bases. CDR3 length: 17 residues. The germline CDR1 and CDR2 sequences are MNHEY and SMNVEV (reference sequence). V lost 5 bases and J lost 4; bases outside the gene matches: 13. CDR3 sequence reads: CASSPIYRGQVNEKLFF. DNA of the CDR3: TGTGCCAGCAGTCCAATCTACAGGGGCCAGGTTAATGAAAAACTGTTTTTT.

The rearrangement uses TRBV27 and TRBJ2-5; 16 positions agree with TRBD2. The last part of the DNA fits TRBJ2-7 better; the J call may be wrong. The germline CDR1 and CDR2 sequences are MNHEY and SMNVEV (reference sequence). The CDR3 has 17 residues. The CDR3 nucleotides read TGTGCCCCTCAGGGACTAGCGGGAGGGTCGCAACGCTACGAGCAGTACTTC. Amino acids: CAPQGLAGGSQRYEQYF.

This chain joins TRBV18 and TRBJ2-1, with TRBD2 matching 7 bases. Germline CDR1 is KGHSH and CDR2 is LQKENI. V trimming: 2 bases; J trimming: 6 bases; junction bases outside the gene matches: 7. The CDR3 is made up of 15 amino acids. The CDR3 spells CASSPSSWGGNEQFF. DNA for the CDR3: TGTGCCAGCTCACCAAGTTCTTGGGGGGGCAATGAGCAGTTCTTC.

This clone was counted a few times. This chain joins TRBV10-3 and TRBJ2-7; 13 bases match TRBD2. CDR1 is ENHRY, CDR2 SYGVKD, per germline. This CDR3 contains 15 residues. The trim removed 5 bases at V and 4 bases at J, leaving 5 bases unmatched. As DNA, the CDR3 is TGTGCCATCAGTTCGGGACTAGCGGGATCATACGAGCAGTACTTC. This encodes CAISSGLAGSYEQYF.

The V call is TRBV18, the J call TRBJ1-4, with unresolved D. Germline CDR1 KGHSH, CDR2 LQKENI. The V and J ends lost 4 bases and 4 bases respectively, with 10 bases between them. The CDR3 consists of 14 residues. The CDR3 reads CASSLGSGNEKLFF. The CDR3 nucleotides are TGTGCCAGCTCACTAGGGAGCGGTAATGAAAAACTGTTTTTT.

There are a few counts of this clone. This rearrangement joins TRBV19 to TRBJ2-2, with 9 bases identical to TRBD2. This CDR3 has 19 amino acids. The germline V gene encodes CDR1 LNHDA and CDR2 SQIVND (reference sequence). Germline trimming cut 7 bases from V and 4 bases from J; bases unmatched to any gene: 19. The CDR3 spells CASINPRGLAGSVTGELFF. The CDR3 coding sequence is TGTGCCAGTATCAATCCCCGCGGCCTAGCGGGAAGCGTCACCGGGGAGCTGTTTTTT.

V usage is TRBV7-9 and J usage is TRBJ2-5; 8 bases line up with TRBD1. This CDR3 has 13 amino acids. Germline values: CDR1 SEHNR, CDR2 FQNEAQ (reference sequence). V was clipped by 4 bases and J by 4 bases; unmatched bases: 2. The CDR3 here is CASSYGQGETQYF. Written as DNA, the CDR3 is TGTGCCAGCAGCTACGGACAGGGAGAGACCCAGTACTTC.

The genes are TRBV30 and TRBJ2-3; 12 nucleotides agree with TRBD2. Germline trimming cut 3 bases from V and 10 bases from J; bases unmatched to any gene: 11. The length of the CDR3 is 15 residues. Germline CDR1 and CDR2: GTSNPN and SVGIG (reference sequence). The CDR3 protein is CAWSGFRLAGGSQYF. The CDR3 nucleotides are TGTGCCTGGAGCGGGTTTAGGCTAGCGGGAGGGTCGCAGTATTTT.

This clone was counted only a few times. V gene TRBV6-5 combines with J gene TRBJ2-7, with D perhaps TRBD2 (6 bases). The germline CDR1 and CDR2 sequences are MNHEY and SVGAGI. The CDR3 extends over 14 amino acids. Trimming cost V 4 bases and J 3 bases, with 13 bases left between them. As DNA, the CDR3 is TGTGCCAGCAGTTTGGGACTGGGGAACTACGAGCAGTACTTC. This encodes CASSLGLGNYEQYF.

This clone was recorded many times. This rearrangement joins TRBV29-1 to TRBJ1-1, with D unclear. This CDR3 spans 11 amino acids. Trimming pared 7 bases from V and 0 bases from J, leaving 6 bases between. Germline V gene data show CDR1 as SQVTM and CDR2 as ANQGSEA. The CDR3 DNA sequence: TGCAGCGCCGCGCTGAACACTGAAGCTTTCTTT. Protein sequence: CSAALNTEAFF. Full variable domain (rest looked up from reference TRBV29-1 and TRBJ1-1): SAVISQKPSRDICQRGTSLTIQCQVDSQVTMMFWYRQQPGQSLTLIATANQGSEATYESGFVIDKFPISRPNLTFSTLTVSNMSPEDSSIYLCSAALNTEAFFGQGTRLTVV.

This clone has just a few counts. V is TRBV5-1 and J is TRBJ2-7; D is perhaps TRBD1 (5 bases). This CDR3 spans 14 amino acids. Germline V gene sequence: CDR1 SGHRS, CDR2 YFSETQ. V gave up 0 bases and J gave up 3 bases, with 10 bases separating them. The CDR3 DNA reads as TGCGCCAGCAGCTTGGGGCAGGGTAACTACGAGCAGTACTTC. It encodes CASSLGQGNYEQYF.

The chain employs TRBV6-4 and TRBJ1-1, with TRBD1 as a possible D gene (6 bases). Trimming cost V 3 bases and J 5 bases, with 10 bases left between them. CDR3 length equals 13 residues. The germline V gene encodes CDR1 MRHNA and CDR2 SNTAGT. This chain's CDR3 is CASSEQGETEAFF. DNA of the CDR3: TGTGCCAGCAGTGAACAGGGCGAGACTGAAGCTTTCTTT.

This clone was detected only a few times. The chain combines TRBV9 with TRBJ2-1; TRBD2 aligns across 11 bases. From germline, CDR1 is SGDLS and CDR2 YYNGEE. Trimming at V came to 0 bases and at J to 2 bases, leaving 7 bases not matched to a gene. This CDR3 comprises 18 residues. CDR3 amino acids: CASSVEGGTSGAYNEQFF. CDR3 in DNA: TGTGCCAGCAGCGTAGAGGGTGGGACTAGCGGCGCCTACAATGAGCAGTTCTTC.

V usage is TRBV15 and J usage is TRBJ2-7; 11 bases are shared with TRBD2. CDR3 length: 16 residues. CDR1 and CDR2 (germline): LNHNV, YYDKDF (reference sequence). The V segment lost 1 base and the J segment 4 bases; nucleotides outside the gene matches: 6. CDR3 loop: CATSRAGTSGRYEQYF. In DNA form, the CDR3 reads TGTGCCACCAGCAGAGCCGGGACTAGCGGCAGATACGAGCAGTACTTC.

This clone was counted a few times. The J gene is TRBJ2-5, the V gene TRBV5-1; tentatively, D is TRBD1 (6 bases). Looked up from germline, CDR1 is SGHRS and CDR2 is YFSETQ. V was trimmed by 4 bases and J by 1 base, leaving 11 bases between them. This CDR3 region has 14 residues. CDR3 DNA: TGCGCCAGCAGCCCACAGGGAGTCCAAGAGACCCAGTACTTC. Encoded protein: CASSPQGVQETQYF.

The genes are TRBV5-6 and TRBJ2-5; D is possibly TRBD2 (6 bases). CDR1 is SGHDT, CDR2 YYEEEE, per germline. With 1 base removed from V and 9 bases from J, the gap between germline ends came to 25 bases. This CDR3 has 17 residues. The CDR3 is CASSLYGSPGNPPAQYF. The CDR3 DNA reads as TGTGCCAGCAGCTTGTACGGGAGCCCAGGAAACCCCCCGGCCCAGTACTTC. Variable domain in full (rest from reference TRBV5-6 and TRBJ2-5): DAGVTQSPTHLIKTRGQQVTLRCSPKSGHDTVSWYQQALGQGPQFIFQYYEEEERQRGNFPDRFSGHQFPNYSSELNVNALLLGDSALYLCASSLYGSPGNPPAQYFGPGTRLLVL.

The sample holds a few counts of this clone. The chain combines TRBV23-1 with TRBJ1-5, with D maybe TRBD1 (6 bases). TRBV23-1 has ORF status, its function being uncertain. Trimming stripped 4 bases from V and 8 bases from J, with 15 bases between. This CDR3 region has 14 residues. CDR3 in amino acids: CASSLGQSGEPQHF. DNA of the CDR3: TGCGCCAGCAGTCTCGGACAGTCCGGGGAGCCCCAGCATTTT.

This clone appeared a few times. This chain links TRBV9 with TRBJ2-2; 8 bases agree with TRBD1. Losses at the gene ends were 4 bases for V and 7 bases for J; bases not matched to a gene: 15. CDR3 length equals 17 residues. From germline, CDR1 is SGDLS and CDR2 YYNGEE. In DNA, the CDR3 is TGTGCCAGCAGCCCTAGAGGTCAGGGGGCGAGTGGCGGGGAGCTGTTTTTT. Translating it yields CASSPRGQGASGGELFF.